Only a few counts were recorded for the clone carrying this T cell receptor (beta chain). Its specificity is not known. 13 Jbeta primers and 60 Vbeta primers were used for the PCR. Clones were read by immunoSEQ multiplex PCR, and TCRdb kept only the in-frame ones, dropping some. The table includes approximately 150,000 clones, more than 70% detected once. The length of the CDR3 is 14 residues. Per the germline V gene, CDR1 is SQVTM and CDR2 is ANQGSEA. V was pared by 7 bases and J by 3 bases, with 15 bases between. This sample is drawn from a study of cytomegalovirus exposure and HLA in healthy donors. Looking at the study overall: Across a few hundred genotyped donors, around 80% landed in the Caucasian-associated ancestry cluster. Study conclusions and caveats: Available immune exposure information was restricted to CMV serostatus only.

The chain recombines TRBV29-1 with TRBJ2-2; D might be TRBD1 (6 bases). The receptor was isolated from a man in his forties or fifties in good health and CMV-seronegative. Sequenced sample: PBMCs. The CDR3 loop reads CSANGQRDTGELFF. The CDR3 DNA reads as TGCAGCGCTAACGGACAGCGAGACACCGGGGAGCTGTTTTTT.